A selection of T cell receptor beta chains follows, all from one sample in a study of response to subunit inactivated influenza vaccine. TCRdb used MiXCR to reprocess the RT-PCR reads, holding one entry per CDR3 protein. This sample carries 650,000 to 800,000 distinct CDR3 sequences, approximately 15% of them seen once, and the ten largest clones take 5.5% to 8%. This specimen consisted of PBMCs from blood, obtained 14 days before vaccination. These receptors came from a man aged 50 to 59 who received an inactivated influenza vaccine. Both conserved end residues are part of each CDR3. Fields, in order: J gene, V gene, CDR3 protein.

j_call: TRBJ2-2
v_call: TRBV19
cdr3_aa: CASSWGQGNTGELFF

j_call: TRBJ2-2
v_call: TRBV12-3/TRBV12-4
cdr3_aa: CASRGPTSGGELFF

j_call: TRBJ2-7
v_call: TRBV18
cdr3_aa: CASSPQGALYEQYF

j_call: TRBJ1-4
v_call: TRBV20-1
cdr3_aa: CSAQIGTEQRGKLFF

j_call: TRBJ2-7
v_call: TRBV3-1
cdr3_aa: CASSQAGQGPYEQYF

j_call: TRBJ2-1
v_call: TRBV19
cdr3_aa: CASTSDRGGYNEQFF

j_call: TRBJ1-1
v_call: TRBV11-2
cdr3_aa: CASSPFGEGVGTEAFF

j_call: TRBJ2-1
v_call: TRBV12-3/TRBV12-4
cdr3_aa: CASSMEAGYNEQFF

j_call: TRBJ2-1
v_call: TRBV20-1
cdr3_aa: CSAPRPGGSYNEQFF

j_call: TRBJ2-1
v_call: TRBV18
cdr3_aa: CVHQLTIVRAERGPYNEQFF

j_call: TRBJ2-5
v_call: TRBV6-5
cdr3_aa: CASSKDRLQYF

j_call: TRBJ1-4
v_call: TRBV27
cdr3_aa: CASSLKAGNLPPEKLFF

j_call: TRBJ1-6
v_call: TRBV12-3/TRBV12-4
cdr3_aa: CASRRRQSPDSPLHF

j_call: TRBJ1-1
v_call: TRBV20-1
cdr3_aa: CSARVKAPNTEAFF

j_call: TRBJ2-3
v_call: TRBV19
cdr3_aa: CASSIMAGSTDKQYF

j_call: TRBJ2-3
v_call: TRBV28
cdr3_aa: CASKTQGAGDTQYF

j_call: TRBJ2-1
v_call: TRBV5-1
cdr3_aa: CASSWTLAGGYNEQFF

j_call: TRBJ2-3
v_call: TRBV11-2
cdr3_aa: CASSRWGNSGGAMDTQYF

j_call: TRBJ2-2
v_call: TRBV9
cdr3_aa: CASSVGQGVNTGELFF

j_call: TRBJ2-3
v_call: TRBV20-1
cdr3_aa: CSARRLAGGPDTQYF

j_call: TRBJ2-1
v_call: TRBV28
cdr3_aa: CASSFPAGLAGYNEQFF

j_call: TRBJ1-2
v_call: TRBV12-3/TRBV12-4
cdr3_aa: CASSPLVGLGYGYTF

j_call: TRBJ2-7
v_call: TRBV2
cdr3_aa: CASSEWGAGEQYF

j_call: TRBJ2-1
v_call: TRBV5-6
cdr3_aa: CASTKFEGATPYNEQFF

j_call: TRBJ2-3
v_call: TRBV28
cdr3_aa: CASSTPGQPNTDTQYF

j_call: TRBJ2-2
v_call: TRBV20-1
cdr3_aa: CSAGRGPNTGELFF

j_call: TRBJ1-2
v_call: TRBV20-1
cdr3_aa: CSATIGGPTYGYTF

j_call: TRBJ1-2
v_call: TRBV27
cdr3_aa: CASTIGDRGRGYGYTF

j_call: TRBJ1-5
v_call: TRBV7-2
cdr3_aa: CASSLLGGGYQPQHF

j_call: TRBJ2-1
v_call: TRBV2
cdr3_aa: CASSPPLAGGNGEQFF

j_call: TRBJ2-7
v_call: TRBV2
cdr3_aa: CASRPREAYEQYF

j_call: TRBJ2-7
v_call: TRBV10-2
cdr3_aa: CASGTSGGGEQYF